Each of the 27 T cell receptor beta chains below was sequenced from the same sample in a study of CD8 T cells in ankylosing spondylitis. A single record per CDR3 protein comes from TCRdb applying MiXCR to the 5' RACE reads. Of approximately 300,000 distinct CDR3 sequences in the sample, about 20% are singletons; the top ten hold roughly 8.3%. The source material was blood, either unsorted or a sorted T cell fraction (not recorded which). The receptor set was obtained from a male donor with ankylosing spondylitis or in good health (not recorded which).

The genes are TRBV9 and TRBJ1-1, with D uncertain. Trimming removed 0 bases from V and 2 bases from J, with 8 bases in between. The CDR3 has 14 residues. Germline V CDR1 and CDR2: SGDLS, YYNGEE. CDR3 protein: CASSVAFGNTEAFF. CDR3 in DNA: TGTGCCAGCAGCGTAGCTTTCGGCAACACTGAAGCTTTCTTT.

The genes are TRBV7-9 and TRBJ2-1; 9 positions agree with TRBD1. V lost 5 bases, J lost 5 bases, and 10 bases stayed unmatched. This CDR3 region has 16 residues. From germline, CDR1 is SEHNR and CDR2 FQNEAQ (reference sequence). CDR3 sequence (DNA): TGTGCCAGCAGCGCCACCGGGGACAGGGTCCACAATGAGCAGTTCTTC. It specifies CASSATGDRVHNEQFF. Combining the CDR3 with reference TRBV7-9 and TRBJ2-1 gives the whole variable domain DTGVSQNPRHKITKRGQNVTFRCDPISEHNRLYWYRQTLGQGPEFLTYFQNEAQLEKSRLLSDRFSAERPKGSFSTLEIQRTEQGDSAMYLCASSATGDRVHNEQFFGPGTRLTVL.

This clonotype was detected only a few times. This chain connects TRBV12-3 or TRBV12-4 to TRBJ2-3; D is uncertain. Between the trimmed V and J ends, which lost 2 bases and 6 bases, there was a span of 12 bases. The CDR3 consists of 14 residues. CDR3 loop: CASSLSSGVDTQYF. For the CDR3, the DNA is TGTGCCAGCAGTTTAAGTTCAGGTGTGGATACGCAGTATTTT.

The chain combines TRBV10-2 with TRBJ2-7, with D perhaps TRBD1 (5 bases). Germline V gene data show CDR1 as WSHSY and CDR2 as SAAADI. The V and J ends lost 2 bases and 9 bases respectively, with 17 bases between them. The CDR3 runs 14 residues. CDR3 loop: CASSEQGAMSGQYV. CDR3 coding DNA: TGCGCCAGCAGTGAGCAGGGCGCTATGTCTGGGCAGTACGTC.

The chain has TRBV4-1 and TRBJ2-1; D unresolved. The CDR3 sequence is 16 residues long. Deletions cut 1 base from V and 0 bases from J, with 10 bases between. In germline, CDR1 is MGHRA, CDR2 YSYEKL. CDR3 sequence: CASSQGPGSSYNEQFF. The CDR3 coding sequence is TGCGCCAGCAGCCAAGGCCCCGGAAGCTCCTACAATGAGCAGTTCTTC.

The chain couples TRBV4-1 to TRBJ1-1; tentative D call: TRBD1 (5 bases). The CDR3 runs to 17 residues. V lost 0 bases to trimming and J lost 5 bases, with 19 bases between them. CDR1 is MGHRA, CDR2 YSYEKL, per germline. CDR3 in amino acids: CASSQDLARGRGTEAFF. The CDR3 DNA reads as TGCGCCAGCAGCCAAGATCTGGCAAGAGGGCGGGGGACTGAAGCTTTCTTT.

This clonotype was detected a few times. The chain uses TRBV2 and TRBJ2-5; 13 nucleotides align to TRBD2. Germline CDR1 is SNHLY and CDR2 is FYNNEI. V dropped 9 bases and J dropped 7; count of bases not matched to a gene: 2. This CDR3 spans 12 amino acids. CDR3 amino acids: CASRLAGGTQYF. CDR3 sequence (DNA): TGTGCCAGTCGACTAGCGGGGGGGACCCAGTACTTC.

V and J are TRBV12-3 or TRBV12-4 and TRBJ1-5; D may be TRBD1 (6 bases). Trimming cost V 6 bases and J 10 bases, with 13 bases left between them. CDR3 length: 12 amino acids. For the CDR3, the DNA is TGTGCCAGCAGCTGGGGGGGCGCTCCCCAGCATTTT. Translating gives CASSWGGAPQHF.

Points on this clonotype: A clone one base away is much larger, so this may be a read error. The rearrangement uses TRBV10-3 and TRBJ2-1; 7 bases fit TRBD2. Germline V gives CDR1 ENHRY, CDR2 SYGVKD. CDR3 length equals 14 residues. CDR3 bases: TGTGTCATCAGAGGTGCGGGAGATGGAAATGAGCAGTTCTTC. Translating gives CVIRGAGDGNEQFF.

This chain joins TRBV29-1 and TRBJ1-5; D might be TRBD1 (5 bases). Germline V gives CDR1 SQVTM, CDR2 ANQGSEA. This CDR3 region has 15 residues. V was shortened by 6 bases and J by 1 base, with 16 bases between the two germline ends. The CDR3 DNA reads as TGCAGCGTGGGACTTTTGGCGGGAAGCAATCAGCCCCAGCATTTT. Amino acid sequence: CSVGLLAGSNQPQHF.

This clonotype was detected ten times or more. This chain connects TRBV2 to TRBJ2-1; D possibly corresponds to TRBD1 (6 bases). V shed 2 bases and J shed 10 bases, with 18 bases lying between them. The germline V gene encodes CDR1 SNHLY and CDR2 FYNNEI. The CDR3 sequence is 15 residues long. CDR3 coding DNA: TGTGCCAGCAGTGAAATGGGGGCAGGGAGTGACGAGCAGTTCTTC. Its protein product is CASSEMGAGSDEQFF.

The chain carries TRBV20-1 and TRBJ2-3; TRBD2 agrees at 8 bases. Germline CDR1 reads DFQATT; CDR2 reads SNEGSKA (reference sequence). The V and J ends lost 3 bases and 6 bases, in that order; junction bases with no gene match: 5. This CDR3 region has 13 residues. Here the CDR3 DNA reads TGCAGTGCTAGGACGGGACTAGTCGATACGCAGTATTTT. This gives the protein CSARTGLVDTQYF.

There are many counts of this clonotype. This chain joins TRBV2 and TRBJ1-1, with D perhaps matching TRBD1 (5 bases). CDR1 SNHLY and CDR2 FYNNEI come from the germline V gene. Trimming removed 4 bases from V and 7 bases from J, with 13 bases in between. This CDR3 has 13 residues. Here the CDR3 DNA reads TGTGCCAGCAGTGTAATTCAGGGACTTGAAGCTTTCTTT. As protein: CASSVIQGLEAFF.

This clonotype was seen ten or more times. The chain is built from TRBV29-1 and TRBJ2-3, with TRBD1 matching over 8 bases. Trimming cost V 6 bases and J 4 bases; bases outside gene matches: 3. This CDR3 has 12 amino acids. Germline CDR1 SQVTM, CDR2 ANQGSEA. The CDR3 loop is CSVETGADTQYF. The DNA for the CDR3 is TGCAGCGTGGAGACAGGGGCAGATACGCAGTATTTT.

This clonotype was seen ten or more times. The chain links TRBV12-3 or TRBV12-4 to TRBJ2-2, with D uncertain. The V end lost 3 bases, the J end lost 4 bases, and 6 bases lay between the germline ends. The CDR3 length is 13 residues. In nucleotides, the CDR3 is TGTGCCAGCAGTTTTCTCAGCACCGGGGAGCTGTTTTTT. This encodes CASSFLSTGELFF.

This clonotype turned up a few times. This chain's CDR3 is CASSVYGRNTGELFF. The CDR3 DNA sequence: TGTGCCAGCAGCGTATATGGCAGGAACACCGGGGAGCTGTTTTTT. The chain couples TRBV9 to TRBJ2-2; D call uncertain. V was clipped by 1 base and J by 1 base, with 8 bases between them. This CDR3 is built from 15 residues. The V gene's germline CDR1 is SGDLS and CDR2 YYNGEE. The full variable domain, rest sourced from reference TRBV9 and TRBJ2-2, is DSGVTQTPKHLITATGQRVTLRCSPRSGDLSVYWYQQSLDQGLQFLIQYYNGEERAKGNILERFSAQQFPDLHSELNLSSLELGDSALYFCASSVYGRNTGELFFGEGSRLTVL.

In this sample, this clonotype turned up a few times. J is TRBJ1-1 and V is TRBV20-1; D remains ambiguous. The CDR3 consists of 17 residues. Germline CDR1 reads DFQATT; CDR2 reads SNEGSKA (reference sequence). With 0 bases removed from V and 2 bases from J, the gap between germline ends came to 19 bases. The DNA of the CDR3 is TGCAGTGCTAGAGATCTCGGGGTCTCCGCCCTAAACACTGAAGCTTTCTTT. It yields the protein CSARDLGVSALNTEAFF.

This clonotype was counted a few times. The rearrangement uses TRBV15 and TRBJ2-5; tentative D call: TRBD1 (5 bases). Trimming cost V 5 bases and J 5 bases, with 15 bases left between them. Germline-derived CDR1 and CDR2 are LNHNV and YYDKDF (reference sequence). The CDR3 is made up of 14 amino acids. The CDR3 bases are TGTGCCACCAGCGGAACCCAGGGATACGAGACCCAGTACTTC. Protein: CATSGTQGYETQYF.

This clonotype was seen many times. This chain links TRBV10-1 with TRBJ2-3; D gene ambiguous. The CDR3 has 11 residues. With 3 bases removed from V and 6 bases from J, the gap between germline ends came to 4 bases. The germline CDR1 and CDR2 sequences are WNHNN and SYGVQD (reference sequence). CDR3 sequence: CASSEGDTQYF. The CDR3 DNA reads TGCGCCAGCAGTGAAGGCGATACGCAGTATTTT.

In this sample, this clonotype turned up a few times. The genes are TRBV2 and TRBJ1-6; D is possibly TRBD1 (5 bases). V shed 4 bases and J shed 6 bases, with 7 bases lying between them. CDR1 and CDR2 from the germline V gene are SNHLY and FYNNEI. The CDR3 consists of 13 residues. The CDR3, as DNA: TGTGCCAGCAGTGTAGGGGTTAATTCACCCCTCCACTTT. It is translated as CASSVGVNSPLHF.

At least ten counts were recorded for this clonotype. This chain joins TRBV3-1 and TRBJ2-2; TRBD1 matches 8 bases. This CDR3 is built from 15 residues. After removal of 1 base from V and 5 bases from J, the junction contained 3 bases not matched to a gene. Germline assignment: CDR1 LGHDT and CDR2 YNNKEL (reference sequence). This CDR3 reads CASSQGQGRTGELFF. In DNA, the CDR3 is TGTGCCAGCAGCCAAGGACAGGGGCGGACCGGGGAGCTGTTTTTT.

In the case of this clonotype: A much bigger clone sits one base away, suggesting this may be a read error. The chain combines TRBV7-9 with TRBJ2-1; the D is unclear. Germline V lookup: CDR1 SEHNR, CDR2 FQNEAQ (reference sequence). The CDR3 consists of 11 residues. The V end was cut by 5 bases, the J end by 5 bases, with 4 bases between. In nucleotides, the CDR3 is TGTGCCAGCAGCGAAGACAATGAGCAGTTCTTC. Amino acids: CASSEDNEQFF. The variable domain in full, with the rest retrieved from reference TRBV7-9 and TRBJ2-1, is DTGVSQNPRHKITKRGQNVTFRCDPISEHNRLYWYRQTLGQGPEFLTYFQNEAQLEKSRLLSDRFSAERPKGSFSTLEIQRTEQGDSAMYLCASSEDNEQFFGPGTRLTVL.

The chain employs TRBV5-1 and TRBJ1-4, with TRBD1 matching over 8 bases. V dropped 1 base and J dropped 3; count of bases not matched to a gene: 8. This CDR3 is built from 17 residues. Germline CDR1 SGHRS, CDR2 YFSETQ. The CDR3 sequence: CASSLFSGGAANEKLFF. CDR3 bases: TGCGCCAGCAGCTTGTTCTCAGGGGGCGCGGCTAATGAAAAACTGTTTTTT. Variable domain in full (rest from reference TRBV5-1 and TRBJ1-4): KAGVTQTPRYLIKTRGQQVTLSCSPISGHRSVSWYQQTPGQGLQFLFEYFSETQRNKGNFPGRFSGRQFSNSRSEMNVSTLELGDSALYLCASSLFSGGAANEKLFFGSGTQLSVL.

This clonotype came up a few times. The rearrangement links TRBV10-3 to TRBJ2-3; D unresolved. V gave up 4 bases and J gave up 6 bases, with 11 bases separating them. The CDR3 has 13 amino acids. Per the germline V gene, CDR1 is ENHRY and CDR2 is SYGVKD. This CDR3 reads CAISAGNRDTQYF. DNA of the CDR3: TGTGCCATCAGTGCAGGTAACCGGGATACGCAGTATTTT.

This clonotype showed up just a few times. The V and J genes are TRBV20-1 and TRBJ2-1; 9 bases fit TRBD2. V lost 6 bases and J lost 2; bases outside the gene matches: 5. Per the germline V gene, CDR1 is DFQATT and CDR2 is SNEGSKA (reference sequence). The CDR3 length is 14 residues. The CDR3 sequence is CSAFSSGTYNEQFF. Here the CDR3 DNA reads TGCAGTGCGTTTTCTAGCGGGACCTACAATGAGCAGTTCTTC.

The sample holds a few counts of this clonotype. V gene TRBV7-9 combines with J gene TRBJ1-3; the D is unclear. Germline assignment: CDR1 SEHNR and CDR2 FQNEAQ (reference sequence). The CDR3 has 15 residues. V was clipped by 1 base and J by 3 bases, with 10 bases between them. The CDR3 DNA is TGTGCCAGCAGCTTAGAAGAGGCTCGTGGAAACACCATATATTTT. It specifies CASSLEEARGNTIYF.

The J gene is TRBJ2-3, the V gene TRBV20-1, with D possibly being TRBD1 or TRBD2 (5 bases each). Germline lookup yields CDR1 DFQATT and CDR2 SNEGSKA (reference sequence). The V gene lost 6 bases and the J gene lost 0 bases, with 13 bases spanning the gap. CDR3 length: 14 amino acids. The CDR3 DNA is TGCAGTGCGTCCGGGACCCTAAGCACAGATACGCAGTATTTT. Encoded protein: CSASGTLSTDTQYF.